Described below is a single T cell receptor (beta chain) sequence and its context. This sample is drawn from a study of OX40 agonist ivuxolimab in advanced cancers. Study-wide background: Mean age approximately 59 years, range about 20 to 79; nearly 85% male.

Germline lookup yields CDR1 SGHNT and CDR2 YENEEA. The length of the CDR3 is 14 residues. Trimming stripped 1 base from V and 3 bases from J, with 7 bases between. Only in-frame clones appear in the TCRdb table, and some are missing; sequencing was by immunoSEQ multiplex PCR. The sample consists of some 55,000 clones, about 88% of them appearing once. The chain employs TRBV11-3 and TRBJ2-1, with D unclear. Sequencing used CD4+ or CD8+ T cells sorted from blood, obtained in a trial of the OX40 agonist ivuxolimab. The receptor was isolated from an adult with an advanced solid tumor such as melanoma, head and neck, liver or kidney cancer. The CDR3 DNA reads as TGTGCCAGCAGCTTAGGCGCTAACTACAATGAGCAGTTCTTC. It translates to CASSLGANYNEQFF.